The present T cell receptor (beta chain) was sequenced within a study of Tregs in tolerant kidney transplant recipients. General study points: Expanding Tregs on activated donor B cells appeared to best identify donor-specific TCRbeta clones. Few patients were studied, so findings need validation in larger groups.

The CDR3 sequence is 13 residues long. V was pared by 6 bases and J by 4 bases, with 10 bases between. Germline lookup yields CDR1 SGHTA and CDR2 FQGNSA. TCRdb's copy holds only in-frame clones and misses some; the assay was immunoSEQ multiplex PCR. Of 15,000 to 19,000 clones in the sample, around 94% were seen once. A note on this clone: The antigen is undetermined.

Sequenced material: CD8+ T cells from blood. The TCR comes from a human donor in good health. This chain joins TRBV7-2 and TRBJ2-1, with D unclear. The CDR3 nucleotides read TGTGCCAGCAGTTTTTTTAGTTACAATGAGCAGTTCTTC. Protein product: CASSFFSYNEQFF.